Reported below is one T cell receptor beta chain. This sample was included in a study of T cell changes during pregnancy in multiple sclerosis. Profiled with immunoSEQ multiplex PCR; TCRdb holds only in-frame clones, not every one. Of roughly 70,000 clones listed, approximately 92% are singletons. The receptor comes from a female donor with multiple sclerosis, enrolled in a pregnancy study. Sequencing was performed on peripheral blood, taken in the first trimester of pregnancy.

CDR3 in DNA: TGTGCCAGCAGCGACAGACTAGCGGGAGAGGTCAGGTACTTC. Its translation is CASSDRLAGEVRYF. The chain couples TRBV7-2 to TRBJ2-7, with 12 positions matching TRBD2. Germline loops: CDR1 SGHTA, CDR2 FQGNSA. The J segment lost 12 bases and the V segment lost 5 bases, leaving 11 bases of the junction unmatched. The CDR3 runs to 14 residues.